The sequence of this T cell receptor beta chain was determined in a study of T cells after posttransplantation cyclophosphamide. Using immunoSEQ multiplex PCR, the repertoire was profiled, and TCRdb retains in-frame clones only, with some absent. The sample carries about 32,000 clones, over 80% recorded once. J lost 2 bases, V lost 10 bases, and 11 bases had no gene match. Germline CDR1 and CDR2: MNHNS and SASEGT. The CDR3 runs to 15 residues. The naive gate required viable CD3+CD4+ or CD3+CD8+ cells with CCR7+CD45RA+CD45RO-CD95-CD27+CD28+ phenotype. The sequence came from a woman aged 60 to 75 in good health, CMV-negative, and a related stem cell transplant donor. This chain links TRBV6-1 with TRBJ2-1, with 7 bases aligning to TRBD1. Sequencing used naive CD4+ T cells sorted from PBMCs. The CDR3 region is CATNLGQGAYNEQFF. The CDR3 nucleotides are TGTGCCACCAACCTGGGCCAGGGGGCCTACAATGAGCAGTTCTTC.